This T cell receptor (beta chain) was found in a study of tissue T cells after allogeneic stem cell transplantation. This CDR3 comprises 14 residues. CDR1 and CDR2 from the germline V gene are NSQYPW and LRSPGD (reference sequence). V was pared by 2 bases and J by 4 bases, with 3 bases of the junction left unmatched. As for this clone: The gene symbols are mouse symbols. The read gets to within 1 residue of the CDR3 end, and the germline J gene fills in the rest.

This table comes from immunoSEQ multiplex PCR, and its TCRdb copy is limited to in-frame clones, with some not included. The repertoire consists of 40,000 to 50,000 clones, with around 70% occurring once and the leading ten covering approximately 0.5%. The sequence was collected from a pool of C57BL/6 mice in good health. The sequenced sample was sorted cells pooled from one or two spleens. V and J are TRBV1 and TRBJ2-4; 7 bases fit TRBD2. The CDR3 region is CTCSASLGENTLYF. The CDR3 DNA, read in part, is TGCACCTGCAGTGCATCCCTGGGGGAAAACACCTTGTAC.